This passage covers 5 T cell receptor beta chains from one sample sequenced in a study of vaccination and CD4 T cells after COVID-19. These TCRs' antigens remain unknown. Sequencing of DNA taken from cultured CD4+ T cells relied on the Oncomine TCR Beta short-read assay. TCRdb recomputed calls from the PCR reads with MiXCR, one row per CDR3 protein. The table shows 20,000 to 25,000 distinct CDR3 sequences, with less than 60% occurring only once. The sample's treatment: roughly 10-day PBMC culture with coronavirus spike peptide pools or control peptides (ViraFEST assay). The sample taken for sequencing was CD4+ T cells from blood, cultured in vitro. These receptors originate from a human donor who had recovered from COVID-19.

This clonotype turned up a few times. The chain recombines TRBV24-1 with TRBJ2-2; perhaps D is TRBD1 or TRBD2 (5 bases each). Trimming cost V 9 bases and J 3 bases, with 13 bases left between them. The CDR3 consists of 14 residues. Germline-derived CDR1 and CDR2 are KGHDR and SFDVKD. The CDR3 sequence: CATREGAHTGELFF. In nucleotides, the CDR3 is TGTGCCACCCGGGAAGGGGCCCACACCGGGGAGCTGTTTTTT.

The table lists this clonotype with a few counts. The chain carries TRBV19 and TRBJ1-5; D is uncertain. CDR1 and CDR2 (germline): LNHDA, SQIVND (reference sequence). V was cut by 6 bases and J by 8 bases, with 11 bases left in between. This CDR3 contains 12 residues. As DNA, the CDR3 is TGTGCCAGTAGCGCGGGTTTGGAGCCCCAGCATTTT. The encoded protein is CASSAGLEPQHF. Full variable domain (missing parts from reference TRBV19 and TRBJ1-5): DGGITQSPKYLFRKEGQNVTLSCEQNLNHDAMYWYRQDPGQGLRLIYYSQIVNDFQKGDIAEGYSVSREKKESFPLTVTSAQKNPTAFYLCASSAGLEPQHFGDGTRLSIL.

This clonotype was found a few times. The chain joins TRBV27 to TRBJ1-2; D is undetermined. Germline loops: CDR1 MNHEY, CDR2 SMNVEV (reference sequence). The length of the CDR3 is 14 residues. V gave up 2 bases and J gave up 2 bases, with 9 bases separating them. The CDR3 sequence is CASSLSHSNYGYTF. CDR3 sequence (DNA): TGTGCCAGCAGTTTAAGTCACAGCAACTATGGCTACACCTTC.

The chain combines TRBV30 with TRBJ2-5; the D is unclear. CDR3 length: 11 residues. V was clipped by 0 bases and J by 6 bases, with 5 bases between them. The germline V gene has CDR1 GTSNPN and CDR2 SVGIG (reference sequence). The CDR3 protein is CAWSVLKTQYF. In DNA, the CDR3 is TGTGCCTGGAGTGTATTGAAGACCCAGTACTTC.

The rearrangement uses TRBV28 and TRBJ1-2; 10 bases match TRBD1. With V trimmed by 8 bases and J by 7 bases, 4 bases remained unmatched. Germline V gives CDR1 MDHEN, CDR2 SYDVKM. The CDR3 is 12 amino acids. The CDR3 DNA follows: TGTGCCAGCCTGGGACAGGGGCTTGGCTACACCTTC. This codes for CASLGQGLGYTF.